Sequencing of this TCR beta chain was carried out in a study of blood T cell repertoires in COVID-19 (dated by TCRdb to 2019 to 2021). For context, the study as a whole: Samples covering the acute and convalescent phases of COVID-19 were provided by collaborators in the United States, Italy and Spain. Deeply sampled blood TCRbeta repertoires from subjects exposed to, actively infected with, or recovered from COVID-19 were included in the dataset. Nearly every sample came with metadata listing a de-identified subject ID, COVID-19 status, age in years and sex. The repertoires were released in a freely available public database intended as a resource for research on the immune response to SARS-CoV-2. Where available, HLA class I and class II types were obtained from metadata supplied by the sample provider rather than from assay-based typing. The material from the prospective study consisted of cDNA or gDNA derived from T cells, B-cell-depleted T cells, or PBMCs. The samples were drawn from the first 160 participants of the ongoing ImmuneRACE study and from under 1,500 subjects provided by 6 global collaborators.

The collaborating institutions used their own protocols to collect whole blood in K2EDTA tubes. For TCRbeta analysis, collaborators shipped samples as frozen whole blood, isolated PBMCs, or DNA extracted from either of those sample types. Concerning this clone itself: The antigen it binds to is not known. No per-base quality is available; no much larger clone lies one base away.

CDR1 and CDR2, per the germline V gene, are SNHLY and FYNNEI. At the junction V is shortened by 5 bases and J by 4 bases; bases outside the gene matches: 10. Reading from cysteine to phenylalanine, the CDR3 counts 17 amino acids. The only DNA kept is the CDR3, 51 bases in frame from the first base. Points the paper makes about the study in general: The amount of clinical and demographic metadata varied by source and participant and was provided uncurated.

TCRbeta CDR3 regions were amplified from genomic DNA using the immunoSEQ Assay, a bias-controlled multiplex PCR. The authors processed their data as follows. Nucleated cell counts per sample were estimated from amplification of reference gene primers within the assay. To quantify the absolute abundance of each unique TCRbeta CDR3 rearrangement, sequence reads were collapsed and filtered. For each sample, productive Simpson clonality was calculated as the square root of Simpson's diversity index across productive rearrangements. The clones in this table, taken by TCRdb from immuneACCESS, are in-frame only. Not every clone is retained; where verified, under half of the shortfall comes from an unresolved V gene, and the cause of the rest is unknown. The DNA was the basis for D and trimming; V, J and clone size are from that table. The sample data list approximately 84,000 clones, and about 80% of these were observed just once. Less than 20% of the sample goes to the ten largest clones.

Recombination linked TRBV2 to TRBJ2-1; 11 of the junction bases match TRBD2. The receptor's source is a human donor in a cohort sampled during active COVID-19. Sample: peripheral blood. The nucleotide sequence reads TGTGCCAGCAGTCGGACCTTAGCGGGAGGGGGGTACAATGAGCAGTTCTTC. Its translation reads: CASSRTLAGGGYNEQFF.